This T cell receptor (beta chain) was captured by sequencing in a study of PD-L1 blockade in urothelial cancer. Turning to the study itself: T cells numbered a median of approximately 140,000 in the blood samples.

This clone was seen a few times. Its cognate antigen is unknown. V was pared by 3 bases and J by 6 bases, with 5 bases of the junction left unmatched. In germline, CDR1 is SGHTA, CDR2 FQGNSA. This CDR3 has 14 amino acids. General observations from the study: Pretreatment clonality of the blood TCR repertoire below the median was predictive of superior survival.

As for time point: peripheral blood 6 weeks after treatment start. In each PCR, synthetic TCR analog templates were spiked in. Profiling relied on immunoSEQ multiplex PCR, and the TCRdb table lists in-frame clones only, not all of them. The data hold tens of thousands of clones, with around nine tenths observed a single time. The TCR originated in a man aged 55 to 69 with urothelial cancer. The chain joins TRBV7-2 to TRBJ2-3; 8 bases fit TRBD2. This specimen consisted of PBMCs, obtained around atezolizumab (anti-PD-L1) treatment. CDR3 nucleotides: TGTGCCAGCAGCTTCGCGGGAGGTCGGGATACGCAGTATTTT. Its translation: CASSFAGGRDTQYF.